A single sample gave rise to the 27 T cell receptor beta chains below, sequenced in a study of shared clonotypes between healthy human individuals. Here immunoSEQ multiplex PCR was the method, and the copy in TCRdb shows in-frame clones only, minus some. The data hold roughly 810,000 clones, with about 96% observed a single time. CD45RO negativity and positive selection for CCR7 defined naive CD8 cells, a population that excluded terminally differentiated effector memory CD45RA+ cells. The material sequenced was naive CD8+ T cells sorted from blood. These receptors were obtained from a man aged 25-40 years in good health.

V usage is TRBV7-2 and J usage is TRBJ2-3; 12 bases are a match to TRBD2. V lost 5 bases to trimming and J lost 5 bases; unmatched junction nucleotides: 8. The germline V gene encodes CDR1 SGHTA and CDR2 FQGNSA. CDR3 size: 16 residues. The CDR3 loop reads CASSIRPGLAGDTQYF. The CDR3 region has the DNA TGTGCCAGCAGCATAAGGCCGGGACTAGCGGGAGATACGCAGTATTTT.

This clone was detected only once. J is TRBJ2-3 and V is TRBV28, with 9 bases fitting TRBD1. V lost 2 bases to trimming and J lost 2 bases; unmatched junction nucleotides: 8. The CDR3 consists of 17 residues. The germline V gene encodes CDR1 MDHEN and CDR2 SYDVKM. The CDR3 region is CASSLHTGGADTDTQYF. In DNA, the CDR3 is TGTGCCAGCAGTTTACATACAGGGGGCGCTGACACAGATACGCAGTATTTT.

The chain is built from TRBV7-9 and TRBJ1-2; no clear D gene. The CDR3 contains 14 residues. Germline V gives CDR1 SEHNR, CDR2 FQNEAQ (reference sequence). Trimming stripped 6 bases from V and 4 bases from J, with 15 bases between. CDR3 sequence: CASRSDWAFYGYTF. CDR3 nucleotides: TGTGCCAGCAGGTCTGACTGGGCTTTCTATGGCTACACCTTC.

The CDR3 coding sequence is TGTGCCAGCAGCCACGATGGGCGGAAGAGCTCCTACAATGAGCAGTTCTTC. It specifies CASSHDGRKSSYNEQFF. J is TRBJ2-1 and V is TRBV7-9, with D hard to call. CDR1 and CDR2 (germline): SEHNR, FQNEAQ (reference sequence). V was clipped by 5 bases and J by 0 bases, with 17 bases between them. This CDR3 comprises 17 residues.

The chain joins TRBV6-1 to TRBJ2-3, with D perhaps TRBD2 (6 bases). Germline V lookup: CDR1 MNHNS, CDR2 SASEGT. This CDR3 contains 12 residues. Trimming pared 9 bases from V and 2 bases from J, leaving 9 bases between. DNA of the CDR3: TGTGCCAGTGCGGGACCCACAGATACGCAGTATTTT. It yields the protein CASAGPTDTQYF.

The CDR3 sequence: CASSLRGPRASTGELFF. The CDR3 DNA reads as TGTGCCAGCAGCCTCCGGGGCCCCCGAGCGAGCACCGGGGAGCTGTTTTTT. J is TRBJ2-2 and V is TRBV7-9; D may correspond to TRBD1 or TRBD2 (5 bases each). Trimming removed 5 bases at V and 4 bases at J, with 20 bases between. CDR1 is SEHNR, CDR2 FQNEAQ, per germline (reference sequence). The CDR3 covers 17 residues. Filled out from reference TRBV7-9 and TRBJ2-2, the complete variable domain reads DTGVSQNPRHKITKRGQNVTFRCDPISEHNRLYWYRQTLGQGPEFLTYFQNEAQLEKSRLLSDRFSAERPKGSFSTLEIQRTEQGDSAMYLCASSLRGPRASTGELFFGEGSRLTVL.

The chain joins TRBV6-6 to TRBJ2-3, with D unclear. The CDR3 runs 15 residues. Germline V CDR1 and CDR2: MNHNY, SVGAGI (reference sequence). Deletions cut 8 bases from V and 0 bases from J, with 15 bases between. The CDR3 reads CASGSPEASTDTQYF. DNA for the CDR3: TGTGCCAGCGGTTCCCCAGAGGCTAGCACAGATACGCAGTATTTT.

This rearrangement joins TRBV7-2 to TRBJ2-7; tentative D call: TRBD2 (6 bases). CDR1 and CDR2 from the germline V gene are SGHTA and FQGNSA. The CDR3 has 13 residues. V lost 8 bases and J 0 bases, leaving 11 bases between the germline ends. CDR3 sequence: CASLRDFSYEQYF. Written as DNA, the CDR3 is TGTGCCAGCCTCCGGGACTTCTCCTACGAGCAGTACTTC.

The V call is TRBV14, the J call TRBJ2-1; D uncertain. Germline CDR1 SGHDN, CDR2 FVKESK. V lost 4 bases to trimming and J lost 2 bases, with 6 bases between them. The CDR3 consists of 13 residues. CDR3 coding DNA: TGTGCCAGCAGCCTCCACCCCTACAATGAGCAGTTCTTC. Its protein product is CASSLHPYNEQFF. Full variable domain (rest looked up from reference TRBV14 and TRBJ2-1): EAGVTQFPSHSVIEKGQTVTLRCDPISGHDNLYWYRRVMGKEIKFLLHFVKESKQDESGMPNNRFLAERTGGTYSTLKVQPAELEDSGVYFCASSLHPYNEQFFGPGTRLTVL.

About this clone: The same CDR3 arises from other DNA sequences in this sample as well. The CDR3: CAISESTYEQYF. For the CDR3, the DNA is TGTGCCATCAGTGAGTCAACCTACGAGCAGTACTTC. This rearrangement joins TRBV10-3 to TRBJ2-7; no reliable D call. From germline, CDR1 is ENHRY and CDR2 SYGVKD. Between the trimmed V and J ends, which lost 0 bases and 2 bases, there was a span of 2 bases. The CDR3 covers 12 residues.

The chain combines TRBV29-1 with TRBJ2-1; maybe TRBD2 (5 bases). The V end lost 0 bases, the J end lost 12 bases, and 15 bases lay between the germline ends. Per germline, CDR1 SQVTM and CDR2 ANQGSEA. The CDR3 covers 13 residues. The DNA for the CDR3 is TGCAGCGTTGAAGATCTACAGACCGGAGGGCAGTTCTTC. It encodes CSVEDLQTGGQFF.

This chain connects TRBV2 to TRBJ2-2; D gene unclear. CDR1 and CDR2 from the germline V gene are SNHLY and FYNNEI. The CDR3 loop spans 12 amino acids. V lost 3 bases and J lost 9, with 8 bases in between. DNA of the CDR3: TGTGCCAGCAGTGAGGAGAGCTGGGAGCTGTTTTTT. Translation: CASSEESWELFF.

This clone was seen only once. J is TRBJ2-7 and V is TRBV28; tentative D call: TRBD1 (5 bases). There are 13 residues in the CDR3. Trimming stripped 6 bases from V and 6 bases from J, with 15 bases between. Germline CDR1 is MDHEN and CDR2 is SYDVKM. CDR3 residues: CASSPRVFAEQYF. CDR3 nucleotides: TGTGCCAGCAGCCCCAGGGTTTTCGCCGAGCAGTACTTC.

The chain links TRBV27 to TRBJ2-1; possibly TRBD1 for D (6 bases). CDR3 length: 15 amino acids. The V end lost 7 bases, the J end lost 0 bases, and 13 bases lay between the germline ends. Germline values: CDR1 MNHEY, CDR2 SMNVEV (reference sequence). The CDR3 is CASKTTGSSYNEQFF. The CDR3 DNA follows: TGTGCCAGCAAAACGACAGGAAGCTCCTACAATGAGCAGTTCTTC.

This clone was recorded once. This chain links TRBV29-1 with TRBJ2-7, with D unclear. This CDR3 contains 12 residues. Per the germline V gene, CDR1 is SQVTM and CDR2 is ANQGSEA. The germline V and J ends were trimmed by 2 bases and 3 bases, with 8 bases remaining between them. In nucleotides, the CDR3 is TGCAGCGTTGAACTAACCAACTACGAGCAGTACTTC. Translation: CSVELTNYEQYF.

The J gene is TRBJ2-1, the V gene TRBV19; D gene ambiguous. The CDR3 covers 14 residues. Germline V CDR1 and CDR2: LNHDA, SQIVND (reference sequence). V was cut by 0 bases and J by 4 bases, with 7 bases left in between. DNA of the CDR3: TGTGCCAGTAGTATAGAGGCGGATTACAATGAGCAGTTCTTC. Protein: CASSIEADYNEQFF.

The chain employs TRBV14 and TRBJ2-1; 11 bases are shared with TRBD2. The CDR3 is made up of 21 amino acids. In germline, CDR1 is SGHDN, CDR2 FVKESK. Unmatched junction bases numbered 18, after V lost 1 base and J lost 4 bases. CDR3: CASSQVDGTSGRRTLYNEQFF. The CDR3 nucleotides read TGTGCCAGCAGCCAAGTCGATGGGACTAGCGGTCGACGAACACTTTACAATGAGCAGTTCTTC. Supplemented by reference TRBV14 and TRBJ2-1, the full variable domain reads EAGVTQFPSHSVIEKGQTVTLRCDPISGHDNLYWYRRVMGKEIKFLLHFVKESKQDESGMPNNRFLAERTGGTYSTLKVQPAELEDSGVYFCASSQVDGTSGRRTLYNEQFFGPGTRLTVL.

J is TRBJ2-5 and V is TRBV4-1; D ambiguous. Germline assignment: CDR1 MGHRA and CDR2 YSYEKL. The CDR3 spans 12 residues. Trimming removed 2 bases from V and 2 bases from J, with 3 bases in between. The CDR3: CASSQTQETQYF. The CDR3 region has the DNA TGCGCCAGCAGCCAAACTCAAGAGACCCAGTACTTC.

This chain connects TRBV6-5 to TRBJ1-5; 7 bases map to TRBD1. This CDR3 has 13 residues. Germline V lookup: CDR1 MNHEY, CDR2 SVGAGI. With 9 bases clipped from V and 0 bases from J, the junction kept 2 bases outside the gene matches. In DNA, the CDR3 is TGTGCCAGTCAGGGGGATAGCAATCAGCCCCAGCATTTT. Its protein product is CASQGDSNQPQHF.

The chain couples TRBV7-9 to TRBJ2-5; a possible D gene is TRBD2 (6 bases). Germline CDR1 SEHNR, CDR2 FQNEAQ (reference sequence). The CDR3 spans 12 residues. Trimming removed 11 bases at V and 5 bases at J, with 15 bases between. The CDR3 DNA sequence: TGTGCCTCGGGACTGTTGGGGGAGACCCAGTACTTC. Translation gives CASGLLGETQYF.

On this clone itself: Additional DNA sequences in this sample encode the identical CDR3. V and J are TRBV6-5 and TRBJ1-1; TRBD1 matches at 7 bases. J gave up 5 bases and V 0 bases, and 3 bases lay outside the gene matches. CDR1 MNHEY and CDR2 SVGAGI come from the germline V gene. This CDR3 region has 14 residues. Here the CDR3 DNA reads TGTGCCAGCAGTTACTCGGCAGGGGGGACTGAAGCTTTCTTT. This gives the protein CASSYSAGGTEAFF.

The gene calls are TRBV2 and TRBJ2-2, with 12 bases identical to TRBD2. With 1 base clipped from V and 3 bases from J, the junction kept 6 bases outside the gene matches. Germline V gene data show CDR1 as SNHLY and CDR2 as FYNNEI. This CDR3 has 18 amino acids. CDR3 protein: CASSEGASGRADTGELFF. The CDR3, as DNA: TGTGCCAGCAGTGAAGGGGCTAGCGGGAGGGCCGACACCGGGGAGCTGTTTTTT.

The count of this clone is one. The chain is built from TRBV6-1 and TRBJ1-4; 11 bases fit TRBD1. Per the germline V gene, CDR1 is MNHNS and CDR2 is SASEGT. Trimming at V came to 4 bases and at J to 11 bases, leaving 9 bases not matched to a gene. This CDR3 is built from 15 residues. The CDR3 loop is CASSVSGQGVQKLFF. The CDR3, as DNA: TGTGCCAGCAGTGTATCGGGACAGGGGGTTCAGAAACTGTTTTTT.

This clone was recorded only once. In nucleotides, the CDR3 is TGTGCCAGCAGTTGGCGCGGGGACTACACCATATATTTT. This encodes CASSWRGDYTIYF. V gene TRBV28 combines with J gene TRBJ1-3, with D possibly being TRBD1 (5 bases). Trimming pared 4 bases from V and 8 bases from J, leaving 12 bases between. The CDR3 has 13 residues. Per the germline V gene, CDR1 is MDHEN and CDR2 is SYDVKM.

The chain combines TRBV11-2 with TRBJ2-7, with 9 bases matching TRBD1. The germline gives CDR1 SGHAT, CDR2 FQNNGV. V trimming: 8 bases; J trimming: 4 bases; junction bases outside the gene matches: 6. The CDR3 is 13 residues long. CDR3: CASGTGFNYEQYF. The DNA of the CDR3 is TGTGCCAGCGGGACAGGGTTCAATTACGAGCAGTACTTC.

The chain joins TRBV7-6 to TRBJ2-7; 11 bases match TRBD1. The J segment lost 6 bases and the V segment lost 4 bases, leaving 2 bases of the junction unmatched. CDR1 SGHVS and CDR2 FNYEAQ come from the germline V gene. The CDR3 covers 13 residues. The CDR3 coding sequence is TGTGCCAGCAGCTCCGGGACAGGGGGCGAGCAGTACTTC. This gives the protein CASSSGTGGEQYF.

The CDR3 sequence: CASSLSMGAYEQYF. CDR3 sequence (DNA): TGTGCCAGCAGTTTATCGATGGGTGCCTACGAGCAGTACTTC. The V and J genes are TRBV27 and TRBJ2-7; no definite D call. There are 14 residues in the CDR3. Per the germline V gene, CDR1 is MNHEY and CDR2 is SMNVEV (reference sequence). Trimming stripped 0 bases from V and 2 bases from J, with 8 bases between.